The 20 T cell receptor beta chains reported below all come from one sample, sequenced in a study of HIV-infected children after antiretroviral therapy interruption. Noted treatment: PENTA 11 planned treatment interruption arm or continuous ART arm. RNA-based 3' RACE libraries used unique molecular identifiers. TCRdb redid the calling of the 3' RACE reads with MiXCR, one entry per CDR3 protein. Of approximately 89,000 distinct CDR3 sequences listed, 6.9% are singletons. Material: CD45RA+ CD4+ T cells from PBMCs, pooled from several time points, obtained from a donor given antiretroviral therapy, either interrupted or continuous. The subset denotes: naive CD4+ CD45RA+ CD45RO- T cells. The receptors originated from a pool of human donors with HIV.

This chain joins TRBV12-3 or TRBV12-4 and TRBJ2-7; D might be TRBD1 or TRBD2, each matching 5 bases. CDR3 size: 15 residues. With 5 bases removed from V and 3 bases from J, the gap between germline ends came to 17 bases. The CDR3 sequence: CASSPLGTTSYEQYF. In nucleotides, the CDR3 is TGTGCCAGCAGTCCCTTGGGGACCACCAGCTACGAGCAGTACTTC.

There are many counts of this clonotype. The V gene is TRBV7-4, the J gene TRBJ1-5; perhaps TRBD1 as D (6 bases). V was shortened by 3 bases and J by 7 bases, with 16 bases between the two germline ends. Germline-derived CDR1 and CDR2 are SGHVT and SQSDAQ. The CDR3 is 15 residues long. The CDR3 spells CASSFRQAGPQPQHF. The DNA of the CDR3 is TGTGCCAGCAGCTTCAGACAGGCTGGACCCCAGCCCCAGCATTTT.

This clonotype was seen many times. CDR3 amino acids: CASSQGSRNTEAFF. For the CDR3, the DNA is TGCGCCAGCAGCCAGGGAAGTCGGAACACTGAAGCTTTCTTT. The chain uses TRBV5-1 and TRBJ1-1, with D perhaps matching TRBD1 (5 bases). With 4 bases removed from V and 1 base from J, the gap between germline ends came to 11 bases. CDR1 SGHRS and CDR2 YFSETQ come from the germline V gene. This CDR3 has 14 amino acids.

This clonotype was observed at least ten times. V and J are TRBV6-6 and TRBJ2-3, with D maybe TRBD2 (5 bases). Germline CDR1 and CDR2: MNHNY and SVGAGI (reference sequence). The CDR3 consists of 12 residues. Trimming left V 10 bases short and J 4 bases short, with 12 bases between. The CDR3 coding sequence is TGTGCCACGAGTCGGAGGTCAGATACGCAGTATTTT. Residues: CATSRRSDTQYF.

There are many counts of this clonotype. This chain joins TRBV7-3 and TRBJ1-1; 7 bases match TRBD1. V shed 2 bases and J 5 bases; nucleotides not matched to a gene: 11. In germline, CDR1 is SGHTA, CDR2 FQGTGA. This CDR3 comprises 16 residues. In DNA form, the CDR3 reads TGTGCCAGCAGCTTATCACCGACAGGGAGTTGGACTGAAGCTTTCTTT. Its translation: CASSLSPTGSWTEAFF. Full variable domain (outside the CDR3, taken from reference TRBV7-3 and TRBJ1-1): GAGVSQTPSNKVTEKGKYVELRCDPISGHTALYWYRQSLGQGPEFLIYFQGTGAADDSGLPNDRFFAVRPEGSVSTLKIQRTERGDSAVYLCASSLSPTGSWTEAFFGQGTRLTVV.

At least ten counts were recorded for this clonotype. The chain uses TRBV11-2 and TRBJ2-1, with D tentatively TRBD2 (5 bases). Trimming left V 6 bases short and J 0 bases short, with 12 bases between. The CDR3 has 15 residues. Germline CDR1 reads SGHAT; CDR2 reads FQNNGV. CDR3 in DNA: TGTGCCAGCAGGGGAGCGTCGAGCTCCTACAATGAGCAGTTCTTC. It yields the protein CASRGASSSYNEQFF.

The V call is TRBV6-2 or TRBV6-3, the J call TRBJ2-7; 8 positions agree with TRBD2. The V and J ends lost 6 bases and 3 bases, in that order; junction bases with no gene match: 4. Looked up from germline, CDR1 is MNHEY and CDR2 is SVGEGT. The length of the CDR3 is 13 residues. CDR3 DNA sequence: TGTGCCAGCAGGGCGGGGGGATTCTACGAGCAGTACTTC. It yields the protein CASRAGGFYEQYF.

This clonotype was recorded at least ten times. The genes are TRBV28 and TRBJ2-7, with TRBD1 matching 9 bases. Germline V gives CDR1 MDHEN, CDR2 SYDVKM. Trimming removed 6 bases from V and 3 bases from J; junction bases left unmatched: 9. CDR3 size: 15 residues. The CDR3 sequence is CASRGPGQGDYEQYF. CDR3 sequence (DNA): TGTGCCAGCAGGGGTCCGGGACAGGGCGACTACGAGCAGTACTTC.

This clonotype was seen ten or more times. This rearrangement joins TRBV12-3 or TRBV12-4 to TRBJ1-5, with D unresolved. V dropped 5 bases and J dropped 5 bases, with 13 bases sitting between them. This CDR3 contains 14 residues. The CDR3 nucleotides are TGTGCCAGCAGTAGACGGGCGCGGGATCAGCCCCAGCATTTT. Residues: CASSRRARDQPQHF.

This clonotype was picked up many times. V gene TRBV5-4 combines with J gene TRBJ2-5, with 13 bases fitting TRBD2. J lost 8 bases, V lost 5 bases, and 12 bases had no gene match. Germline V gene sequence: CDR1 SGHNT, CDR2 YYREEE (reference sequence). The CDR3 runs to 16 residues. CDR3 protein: CASSRPGLAGVETQYF. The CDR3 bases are TGTGCCAGCAGTCGCCCTGGACTAGCGGGAGTGGAAACCCAGTACTTC.

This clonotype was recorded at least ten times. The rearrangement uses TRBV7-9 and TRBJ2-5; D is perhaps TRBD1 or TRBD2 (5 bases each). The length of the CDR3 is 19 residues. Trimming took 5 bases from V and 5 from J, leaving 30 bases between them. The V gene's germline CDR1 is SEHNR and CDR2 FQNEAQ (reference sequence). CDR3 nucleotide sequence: TGTGCCAGCAGCATAGGGTCTAGAGGGACCCGTCGTTCGGTTGAGACCCAGTACTTC. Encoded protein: CASSIGSRGTRRSVETQYF.

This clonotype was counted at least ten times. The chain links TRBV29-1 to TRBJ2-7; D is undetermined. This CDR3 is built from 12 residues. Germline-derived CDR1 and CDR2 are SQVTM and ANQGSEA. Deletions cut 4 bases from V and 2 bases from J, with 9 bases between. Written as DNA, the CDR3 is TGCAGCGTTGCAGACCGGCCCTACGAGCAGTACTTC. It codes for CSVADRPYEQYF.

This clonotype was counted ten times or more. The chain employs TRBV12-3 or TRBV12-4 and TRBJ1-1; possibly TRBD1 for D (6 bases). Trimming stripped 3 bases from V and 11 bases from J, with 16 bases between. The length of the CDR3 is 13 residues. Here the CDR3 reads CASSLRTVDRAFF. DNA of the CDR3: TGTGCCAGCAGTTTGAGGACAGTGGACCGGGCTTTCTTT.

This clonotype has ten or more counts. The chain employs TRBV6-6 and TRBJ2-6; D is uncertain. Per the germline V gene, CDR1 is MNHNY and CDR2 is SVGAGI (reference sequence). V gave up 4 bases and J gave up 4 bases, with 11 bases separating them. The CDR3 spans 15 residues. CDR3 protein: CASSFSQLGANVLTF. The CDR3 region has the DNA TGTGCCAGCAGTTTCTCTCAACTGGGGGCCAACGTCCTGACTTTC.

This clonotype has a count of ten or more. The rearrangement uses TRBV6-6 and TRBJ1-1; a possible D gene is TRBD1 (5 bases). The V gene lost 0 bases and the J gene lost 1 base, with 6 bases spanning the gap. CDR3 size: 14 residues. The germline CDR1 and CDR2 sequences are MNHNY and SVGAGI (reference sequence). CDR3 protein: CASSYSGGNTEAFF. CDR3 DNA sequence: TGTGCCAGCAGTTACTCTGGGGGGAACACTGAAGCTTTCTTT.

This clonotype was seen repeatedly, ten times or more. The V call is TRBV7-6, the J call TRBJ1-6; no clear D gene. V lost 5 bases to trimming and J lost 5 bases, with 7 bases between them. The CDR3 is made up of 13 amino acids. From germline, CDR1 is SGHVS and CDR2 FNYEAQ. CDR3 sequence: CASSRSNNSPLHF. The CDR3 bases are TGTGCCAGCAGCCGTAGTAATAATTCACCCCTCCACTTT.

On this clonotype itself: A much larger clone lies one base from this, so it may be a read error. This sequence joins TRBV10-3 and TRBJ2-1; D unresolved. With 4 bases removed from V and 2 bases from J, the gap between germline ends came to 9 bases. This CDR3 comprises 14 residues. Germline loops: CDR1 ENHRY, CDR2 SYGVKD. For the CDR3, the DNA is TGTGCCATCAGTGCTATACCGACCTACAATGAGCAGTTCTTC. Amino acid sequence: CAISAIPTYNEQFF.

In DNA, the CDR3 is TGTGCCAGCAGCCAAGCCGGTTTTGTAGGACAGTACTATGGCTACACCTTC. Encoded protein: CASSQAGFVGQYYGYTF. This sequence joins TRBV3-1 and TRBJ1-2, with a weak D call TRBD1 (6 bases). Germline CDR1 reads LGHDT; CDR2 reads YNNKEL (reference sequence). The length of the CDR3 is 17 residues. V was shortened by 1 base and J by 3 bases, with 18 bases between the two germline ends.

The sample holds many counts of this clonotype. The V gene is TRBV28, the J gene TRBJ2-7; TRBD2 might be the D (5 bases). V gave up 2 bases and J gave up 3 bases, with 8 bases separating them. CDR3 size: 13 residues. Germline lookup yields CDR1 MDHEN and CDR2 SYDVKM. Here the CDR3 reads CASSLAEGYEQYF. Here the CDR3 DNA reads TGTGCCAGCAGTTTAGCCGAGGGCTACGAGCAGTACTTC.

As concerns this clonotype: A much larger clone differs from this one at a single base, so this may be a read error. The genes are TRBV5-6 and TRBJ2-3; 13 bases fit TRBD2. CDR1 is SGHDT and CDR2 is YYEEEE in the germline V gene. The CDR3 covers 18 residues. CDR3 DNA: TGTGCCAGCAGCTTGGCCTTGGGACTAGCGGGGAGCATAGATACGCAGTATTTT. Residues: CASSLALGLAGSIDTQYF.